This entry describes one T cell receptor gamma chain. Its antigen is unknown. TCRdb redid clone calling on the PCR reads using CATT. In the table there are some 8,500 gamma-chain clones, less than 55% of which are singletons. This entry comes from a study of human gamma delta and Vdelta1 T cells. Study-level findings and limits: Reportedly, Delta One T cells were polyclonal and broadly targeted acute myeloid leukemia.

This CDR3 is 13 amino acids long. Germline-derived CDR1 and CDR2 are GITISATS and ISYDGTV (reference sequence). V trimming: 0 bases; J trimming: 7 bases; junction bases outside the gene matches: 6. The J gene is TRGJ1 or TRGJ2, the V gene TRGV9. Sequencing used Vdelta1 gamma-delta T cells from blood grown in culture (DOT cells). The TCR originated in a human donor in good health. CDR3 DNA sequence: TGTGCCTTGTGGGAGGTGCCCCTGTATAAGAAACTCTTT. It encodes CALWEVPLYKKLF.